These T cell receptor beta chains were read from a single sample in a study of blood T cell repertoires in COVID-19. Assay: immunoSEQ multiplex PCR; the TCRdb copy retains only in-frame clones and omits some. The sample yields around 69,000 clones, more than 80% seen once. The sequencing sample was made of peripheral blood. Every receptor here comes from a woman between 65 and 79 years old with acute or convalescent COVID-19. Both conserved end residues are part of each CDR3. The D gene is left open where the match is weak. Clone size is not always given. Where it is, it says once, few, many or a class for expanded clones.

TRBD1	TRBV5-1	-	TRBJ1-5	CASSRDRGQPQHF	TGCGCCAGCAGCAGGGACAGGGGACAGCCCCAGCATTTT
TRBD1	TRBV18	-	TRBJ1-1	CASSQYQGASRATYTEAFF	TGTGCCAGCTCGCAATATCAGGGGGCGAGCCGGGCCACTTACACTGAAGCTTTCTTT
TRBD1	TRBV6-6	-	TRBJ1-2	CASSSVPGQDGYTF	TGTGCCAGCAGTTCCGTCCCGGGACAGGACGGCTACACCTTC
-	TRBV19	-	TRBJ2-2	CASSTARVNTGELFF	TGTGCCAGTAGTACAGCCAGGGTGAACACCGGGGAGCTGTTTTTT
-	TRBV5-1	-	TRBJ1-4	CASSLVGGTNEKLFF	TGCGCCAGCAGCTTGGTAGGGGGTACTAATGAAAAACTGTTTTTT
-	TRBV7-9	few	TRBJ1-5	CASTASGVDQPQHF	TGTGCCAGCACCGCTTCAGGGGTCGATCAGCCCCAGCATTTT
TRBD1	TRBV25-1	-	TRBJ1-5	CASSDTATGNQPQHF	TGTGCCAGCAGTGATACTGCGACAGGGAATCAGCCCCAGCATTTT
TRBD1	TRBV9	-	TRBJ1-3	CASSVGDRYSGNTIYF	TGTGCCAGCAGCGTAGGGGACAGATACTCTGGAAACACCATATATTTT
TRBD2	TRBV11-2	few	TRBJ2-1	CASSLDRGGAWYNEQFF	TGTGCCAGCAGCTTAGATCGGGGGGGCGCGTGGTACAATGAGCAGTTCTTC
TRBD1	TRBV18	-	TRBJ2-1	CASSTGTGTYNEQFF	TGTGCCAGCTCAACAGGGACAGGGACGTACAATGAGCAGTTCTTC
-	TRBV9	few	TRBJ1-1	CASASGGMNTEAFF	TGTGCCAGCGCCTCGGGAGGCATGAACACTGAAGCTTTCTTT
TRBD1	TRBV6-6	-	TRBJ1-6	CASHEGTAFYNSPLHF	TGTGCCAGCCACGAGGGGACAGCTTTCTATAATTCACCCCTCCACTTT
TRBD2	TRBV7-2	once	TRBJ2-1	CASSLEALAGYNEQFF	TGTGCCAGCAGCTTAGAGGCGTTAGCGGGATACAATGAGCAGTTCTTC
TRBD1	TRBV18	-	TRBJ1-5	CASSPQGASQPQHF	TGTGCCAGCTCACCACAGGGGGCGAGTCAGCCCCAGCATTTT
-	TRBV2	-	TRBJ2-3	CASSEGGGTDTQYF	TGTGCCAGCAGTGAGGGGGGTGGCACAGATACGCAGTATTTT
TRBD1	TRBV10-2	-	TRBJ1-5	CASSGRTGENQPQHF	TGCGCCAGCAGTGGGAGGACAGGAGAAAATCAGCCCCAGCATTTT
-	TRBV18	-	TRBJ2-7	CASSSQDSRSYEQYF	TGTGCCAGCTCATCCCAGGACAGCCGCTCCTACGAGCAGTACTTC
-	TRBV30	-	TRBJ2-5	CAWMTRGEETQYF	TGTGCCTGGATGACGCGGGGCGAAGAGACCCAGTACTTC
TRBD1	TRBV25-1	-	TRBJ1-2	CASSEYRSRGRQGDYTF	TGTGCCAGCAGTGAATATAGAAGCAGGGGGCGTCAAGGAGACTACACCTTC
-	TRBV28	medium-sized	TRBJ1-1	CASSSPPEGLNTEAFF	TGTGCCAGCAGTTCCCCGCCGGAGGGATTGAACACTGAAGCTTTCTTT
TRBD2	TRBV28	-	TRBJ2-1	CASSSGTSGRGQQFF	TGTGCCAGCAGTTCCGGGACTAGCGGGAGGGGACAGCAGTTCTTC
-	TRBV5-1	once	TRBJ2-3	CASSFQGRPDTQYF	TGCGCCAGCAGCTTCCAGGGGCGCCCGGATACGCAGTATTTT
TRBD2	TRBV9	-	TRBJ2-1	CASSGLSSGSSYNEQFF	TGTGCCAGCAGCGGACTAAGTAGCGGGAGCTCCTACAATGAGCAGTTCTTC
TRBD1	TRBV6-5	-	TRBJ2-7	CASSSTLGQGAGEQYF	TGTGCCAGCAGTTCAACCTTAGGACAGGGGGCGGGCGAGCAGTACTTC
-	TRBV7-8	once	TRBJ2-2	CASSFYSLNTGELFF	TGTGCCAGCAGCTTCTACAGCCTGAACACCGGGGAGCTGTTTTTT
-	TRBV4-1	-	TRBJ2-5	CASSPVVGLQQETQYF	TGCGCCAGCAGCCCCGTGGTCGGACTACAACAAGAGACCCAGTACTTC
-	TRBV7-6	many	TRBJ2-1	CASSTPQGQIPGNEQFF	TGTGCCAGCAGCACTCCACAGGGTCAAATTCCTGGCAATGAGCAGTTCTTC
TRBD1	TRBV6-5	-	TRBJ1-5	CASGRDRSQPQHF	TGTGCCAGCGGGCGGGACAGGTCGCAGCCCCAGCATTTT
TRBD2	TRBV5-1	-	TRBJ2-3	CASSPLGLAGVGDTQYF	TGCGCCAGCAGCCCTCTCGGACTAGCGGGAGTAGGTGATACGCAGTATTTT
TRBD2	TRBV18	-	TRBJ2-1	CASSPGAVGGTEQFF	TGTGCCAGCTCACCAGGAGCGGTGGGGGGGACGGAGCAGTTCTTC
-	TRBV5-5	once	TRBJ1-3	CASSPGDISGNTIYF	TGTGCCAGCAGCCCCGGGGACATCTCTGGAAACACCATATATTTT
TRBD2	TRBV7-9	-	TRBJ2-5	CAIAGASGSETQYF	TGTGCCATCGCGGGTGCTAGCGGGAGTGAGACCCAGTACTTC
TRBD1	TRBV5-1	-	TRBJ2-1	CASSLGARGGQFF	TGCGCCAGCAGCCTGGGGGCGCGAGGGGGCCAGTTCTTC
-	TRBV19	-	TRBJ1-5	CASSILGTYSNQPQHF	TGTGCCAGTAGTATTTTGGGGACATATAGCAATCAGCCCCAGCATTTT
TRBD1	TRBV25-1	-	TRBJ1-2	CASSGRGPGLFYGYTF	TGTGCCAGCAGTGGCAGGGGGCCAGGACTCTTCTATGGCTACACCTTC
TRBD1	TRBV18	-	TRBJ1-4	CASSPGDSREKLFF	TGTGCCAGCTCACCAGGGGACAGTAGGGAAAAACTGTTTTTT
-	TRBV28	once	TRBJ2-4	CASSFLGDKNIQYF	TGTGCCAGCAGTTTTTTGGGAGACAAAAACATTCAGTACTTC
TRBD1	TRBV6-5	-	TRBJ2-7	CASRRDSFYEQYF	TGTGCCAGCAGGAGGGACAGCTTCTACGAGCAGTACTTC
-	TRBV5-8	-	TRBJ1-4	CASTRDIGEKLFF	TGTGCCAGCACCCGGGACATTGGTGAAAAACTGTTTTTT
TRBD2	TRBV6-5	-	TRBJ2-7	CASTEGTSTTEQYF	TGTGCCAGCACAGAGGGGACTAGCACGACGGAGCAGTACTTC
TRBD2	TRBV5-8	once	TRBJ2-1	CASSLKIAGAYNEQFF	TGTGCCAGCAGCTTGAAAATAGCGGGTGCCTACAATGAGCAGTTCTTC
-	TRBV25-1	-	TRBJ1-2	CASSEVGLIYGYTF	TGTGCCAGCAGTGAGGTAGGACTAATCTATGGCTACACCTTC
TRBD1	TRBV3-1/TRBV3-2	-	TRBJ1-2	CASSERDRGGYTF	TGTGCCAGCAGCGAACGGGACAGGGGTGGCTACACCTTC
TRBD2	TRBV3-1/TRBV3-2	-	TRBJ2-1	CASSPKETSGSTNEQFF	TGTGCCAGCAGCCCAAAAGAGACTAGCGGTAGTACCAATGAGCAGTTCTTC